Below are 3 T cell receptor beta chains sequenced from a single sample in a study of blood T cell repertoires in COVID-19. The assay was immunoSEQ multiplex PCR, and TCRdb's table has in-frame clones only and misses some. The sample yields approximately 170,000 clones, 70% to 90% seen once. Sequencing used peripheral blood. These TCRs come from a woman of 80 years or more with COVID-19, enrolled during active disease.

This clone was recorded only once. The chain combines TRBV7-5 with TRBJ2-1; TRBD2, the D gene given by the table, was not confirmed from the DNA. TRBV7-5 is listed as a pseudogene. CDR3 length: 16 amino acids. Here the CDR3 reads CVRSPRIPVIGNEQFF. Here the CDR3 DNA reads TGTGTCAGAAGCCCTAGGATCCCAGTCATAGGCAATGAGCAGTTCTTC.

This clone was seen a few times. V is TRBV5-6 and J is TRBJ1-2; D is perhaps TRBD1 (5 bases). CDR3 length: 13 amino acids. The germline CDR1 and CDR2 sequences are SGHDT and YYEEEE. V gave up 1 base and J gave up 8 bases, with 12 bases separating them. CDR3 sequence reads: CASSLRQGGGYTF. DNA for the CDR3: TGTGCCAGCAGCTTGAGGCAGGGTGGCGGCTACACCTTC.

V is TRBV18 and J is TRBJ2-7; the D is unclear. V dropped 3 bases and J dropped 2 bases, with 8 bases sitting between them. The CDR3 is 13 amino acids. Germline CDR1 KGHSH, CDR2 LQKENI. CDR3 region: CASSPWAAYEQYF. The CDR3 region has the DNA TGTGCCAGCTCACCGTGGGCAGCCTACGAGCAGTACTTC.